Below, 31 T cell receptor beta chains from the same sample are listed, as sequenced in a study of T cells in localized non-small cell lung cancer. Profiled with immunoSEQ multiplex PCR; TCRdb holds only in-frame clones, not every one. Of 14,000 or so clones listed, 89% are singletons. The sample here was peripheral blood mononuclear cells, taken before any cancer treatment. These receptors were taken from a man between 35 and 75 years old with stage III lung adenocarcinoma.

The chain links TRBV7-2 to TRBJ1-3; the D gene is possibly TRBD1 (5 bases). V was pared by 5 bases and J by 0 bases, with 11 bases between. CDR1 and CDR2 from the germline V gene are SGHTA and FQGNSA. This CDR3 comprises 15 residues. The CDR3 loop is CASSPGLGSGNTIYF. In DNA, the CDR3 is TGTGCCAGCAGCCCGGGACTCGGCTCTGGAAACACCATATATTTT.

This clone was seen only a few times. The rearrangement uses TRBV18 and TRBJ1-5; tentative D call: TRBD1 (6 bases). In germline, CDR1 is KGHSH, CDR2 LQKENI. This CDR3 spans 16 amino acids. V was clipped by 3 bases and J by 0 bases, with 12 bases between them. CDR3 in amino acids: CASSPLWDISNQPQHF. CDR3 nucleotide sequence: TGTGCCAGCTCACCCCTTTGGGACATTAGCAATCAGCCCCAGCATTTT.

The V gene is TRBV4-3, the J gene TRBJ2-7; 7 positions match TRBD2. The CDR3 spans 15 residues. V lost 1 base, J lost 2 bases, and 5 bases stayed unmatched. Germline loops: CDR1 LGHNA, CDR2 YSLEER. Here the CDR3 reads CASSQGPAGTYEQYF. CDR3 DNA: TGCGCCAGCAGCCAAGGACCAGCGGGAACCTACGAGCAGTACTTC.

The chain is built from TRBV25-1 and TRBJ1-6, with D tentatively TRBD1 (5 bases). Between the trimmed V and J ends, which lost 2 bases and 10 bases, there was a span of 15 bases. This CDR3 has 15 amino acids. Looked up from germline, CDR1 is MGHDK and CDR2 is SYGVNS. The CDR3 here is CASSEGGAGGSPLHF. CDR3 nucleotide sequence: TGTGCCAGCAGTGAAGGCGGGGCGGGCGGATCACCCCTCCACTTT.

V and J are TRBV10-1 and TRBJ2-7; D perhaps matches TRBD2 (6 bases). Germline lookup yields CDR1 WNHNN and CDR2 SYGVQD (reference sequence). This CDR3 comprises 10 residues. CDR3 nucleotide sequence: TGCGCATCGGGGGACTACGAGCAGTACTTC. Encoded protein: CASGDYEQYF.

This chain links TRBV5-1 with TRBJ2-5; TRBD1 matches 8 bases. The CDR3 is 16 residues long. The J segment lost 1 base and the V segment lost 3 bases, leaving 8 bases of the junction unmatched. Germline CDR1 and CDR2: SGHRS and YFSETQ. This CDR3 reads CASSSGPGQGQETQYF. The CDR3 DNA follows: TGCGCCAGCAGCTCGGGACCCGGACAGGGCCAAGAGACCCAGTACTTC.

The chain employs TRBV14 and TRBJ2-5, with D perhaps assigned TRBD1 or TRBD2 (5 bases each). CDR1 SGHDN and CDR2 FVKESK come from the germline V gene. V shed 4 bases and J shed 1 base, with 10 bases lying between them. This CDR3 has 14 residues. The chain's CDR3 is CASSPGPIQETQYF. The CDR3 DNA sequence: TGTGCCAGCAGCCCGGGACCGATCCAAGAGACCCAGTACTTC.

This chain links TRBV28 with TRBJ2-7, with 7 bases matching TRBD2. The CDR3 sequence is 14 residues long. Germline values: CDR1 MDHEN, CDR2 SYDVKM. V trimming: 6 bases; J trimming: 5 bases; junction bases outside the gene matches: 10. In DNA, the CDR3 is TGTGCCAGCAGGTTAGGGGAGGGCCTCCACGAGCAGTACTTC. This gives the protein CASRLGEGLHEQYF. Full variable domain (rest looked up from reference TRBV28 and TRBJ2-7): DVKVTQSSRYLVKRTGEKVFLECVQDMDHENMFWYRQDPGLGLRLIYFSYDVKMKEKGDIPEGYSVSREKKERFSLILESASTNQTSMYLCASRLGEGLHEQYFGPGTRLTVT.

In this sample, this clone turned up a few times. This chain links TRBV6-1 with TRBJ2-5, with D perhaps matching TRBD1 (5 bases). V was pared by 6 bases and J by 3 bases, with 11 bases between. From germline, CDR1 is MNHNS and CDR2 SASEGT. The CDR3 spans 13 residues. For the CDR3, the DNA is TGTGCCAGCAGGAAACAGGATAAAGAGACCCAGTACTTC. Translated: CASRKQDKETQYF.

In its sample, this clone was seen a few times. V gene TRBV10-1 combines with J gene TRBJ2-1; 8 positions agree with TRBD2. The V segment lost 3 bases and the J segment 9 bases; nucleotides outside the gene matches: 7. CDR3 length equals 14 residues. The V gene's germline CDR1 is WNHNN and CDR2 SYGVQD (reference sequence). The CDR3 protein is CASSDSGSLIEQFF. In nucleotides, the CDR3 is TGCGCCAGCAGTGACAGCGGGAGTTTGATTGAGCAGTTCTTC.

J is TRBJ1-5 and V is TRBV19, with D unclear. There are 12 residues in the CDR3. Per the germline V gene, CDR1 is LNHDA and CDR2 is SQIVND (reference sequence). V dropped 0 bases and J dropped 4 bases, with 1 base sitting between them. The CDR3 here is CASSIENQPQHF. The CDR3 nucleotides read TGTGCCAGTAGTATAGAAAATCAGCCCCAGCATTTT. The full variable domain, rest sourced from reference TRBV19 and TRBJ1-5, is DGGITQSPKYLFRKEGQNVTLSCEQNLNHDAMYWYRQDPGQGLRLIYYSQIVNDFQKGDIAEGYSVSREKKESFPLTVTSAQKNPTAFYLCASSIENQPQHFGDGTRLSIL.

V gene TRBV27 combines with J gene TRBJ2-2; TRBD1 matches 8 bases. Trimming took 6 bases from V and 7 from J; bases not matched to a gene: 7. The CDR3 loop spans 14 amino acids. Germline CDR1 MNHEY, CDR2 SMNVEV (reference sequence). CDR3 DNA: TGTGCCAGCAGGCGACAGGGGTGGGGCGGGGAGCTGTTTTTT. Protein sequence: CASRRQGWGGELFF.

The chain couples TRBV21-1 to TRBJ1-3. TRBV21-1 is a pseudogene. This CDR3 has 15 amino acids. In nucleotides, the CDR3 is TGTGCCAGCAGCAAAGGCCCGGGTCGGGGAAACACCATATATTTT. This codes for CASSKGPGRGNTIYF.

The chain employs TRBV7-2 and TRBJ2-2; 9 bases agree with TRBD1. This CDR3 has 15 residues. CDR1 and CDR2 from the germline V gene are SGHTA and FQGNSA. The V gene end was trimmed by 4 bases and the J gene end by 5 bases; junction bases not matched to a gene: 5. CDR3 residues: CASSYGQGLTGELFF. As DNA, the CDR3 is TGTGCCAGCAGCTACGGACAGGGGTTGACCGGGGAGCTGTTTTTT. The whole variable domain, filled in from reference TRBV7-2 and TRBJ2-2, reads GAGVSQSPSNKVTEKGKDVELRCDPISGHTALYWYRQSLGQGLEFLIYFQGNSAPDKSGLPSDRFSAERTGGSVSTLTIQRTQQEDSAVYLCASSYGQGLTGELFFGEGSRLTVL.

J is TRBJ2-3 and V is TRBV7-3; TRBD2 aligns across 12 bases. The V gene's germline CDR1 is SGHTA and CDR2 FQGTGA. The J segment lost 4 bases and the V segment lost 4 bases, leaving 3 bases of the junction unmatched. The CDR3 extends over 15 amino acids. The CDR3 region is CASSSTSGSADTQYF. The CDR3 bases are TGTGCCAGCAGCTCGACTAGCGGGAGTGCAGATACGCAGTATTTT.

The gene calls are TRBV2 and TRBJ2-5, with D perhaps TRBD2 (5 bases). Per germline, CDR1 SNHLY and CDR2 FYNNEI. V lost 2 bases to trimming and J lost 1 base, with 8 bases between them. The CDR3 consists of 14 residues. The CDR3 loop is CASSERAVQETQYF. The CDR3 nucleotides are TGTGCCAGCAGTGAAAGAGCGGTCCAAGAGACCCAGTACTTC.

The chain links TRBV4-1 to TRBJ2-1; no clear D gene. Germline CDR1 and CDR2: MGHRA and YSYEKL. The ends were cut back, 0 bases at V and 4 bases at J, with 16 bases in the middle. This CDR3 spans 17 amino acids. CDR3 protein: CASSQDRSPGSYNEQFF. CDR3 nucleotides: TGCGCCAGCAGCCAAGACCGATCCCCCGGAAGTTACAATGAGCAGTTCTTC.

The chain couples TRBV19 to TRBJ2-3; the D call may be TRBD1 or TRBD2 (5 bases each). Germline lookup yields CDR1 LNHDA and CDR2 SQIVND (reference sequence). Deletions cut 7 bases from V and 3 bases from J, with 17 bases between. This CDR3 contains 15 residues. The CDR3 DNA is TGTGCCAGTAAACGCCTAGGGGAGTTTACAGATACGCAGTATTTT. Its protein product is CASKRLGEFTDTQYF.

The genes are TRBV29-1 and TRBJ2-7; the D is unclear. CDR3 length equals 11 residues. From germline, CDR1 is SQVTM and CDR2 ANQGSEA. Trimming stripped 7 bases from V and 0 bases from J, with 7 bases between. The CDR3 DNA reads TGCAGCGCTGGGGTCTCCTACGAGCAGTACTTC. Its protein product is CSAGVSYEQYF.

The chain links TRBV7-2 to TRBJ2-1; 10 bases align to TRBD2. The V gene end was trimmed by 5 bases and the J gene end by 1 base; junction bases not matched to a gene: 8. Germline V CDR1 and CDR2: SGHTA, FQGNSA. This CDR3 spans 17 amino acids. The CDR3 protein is CASSKFSGGGSYNEQFF. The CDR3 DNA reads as TGTGCCAGCAGCAAGTTCAGCGGGGGGGGATCCTACAATGAGCAGTTCTTC. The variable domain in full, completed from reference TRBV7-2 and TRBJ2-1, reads GAGVSQSPSNKVTEKGKDVELRCDPISGHTALYWYRQSLGQGLEFLIYFQGNSAPDKSGLPSDRFSAERTGGSVSTLTIQRTQQEDSAVYLCASSKFSGGGSYNEQFFGPGTRLTVL.

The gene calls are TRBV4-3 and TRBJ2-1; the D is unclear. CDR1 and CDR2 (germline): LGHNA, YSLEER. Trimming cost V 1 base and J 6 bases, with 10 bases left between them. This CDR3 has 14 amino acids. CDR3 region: CASSQGRHVNEQFF. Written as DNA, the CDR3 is TGCGCCAGCAGCCAAGGGCGTCACGTCAATGAGCAGTTCTTC.

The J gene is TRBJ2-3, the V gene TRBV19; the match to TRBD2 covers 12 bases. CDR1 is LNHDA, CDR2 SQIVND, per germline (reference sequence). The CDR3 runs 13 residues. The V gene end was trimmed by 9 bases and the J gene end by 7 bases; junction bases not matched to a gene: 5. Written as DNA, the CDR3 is TGTGCCAGCCGGACTAGCGGGACGAATACGCAGTATTTT. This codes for CASRTSGTNTQYF.

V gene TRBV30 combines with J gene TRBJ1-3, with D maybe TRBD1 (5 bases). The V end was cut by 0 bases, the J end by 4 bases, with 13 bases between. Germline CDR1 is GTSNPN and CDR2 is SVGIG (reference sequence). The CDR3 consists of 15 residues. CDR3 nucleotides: TGTGCCTGGAGTGTTCAAGCCCAGGGAGGAAACACCATATATTTT. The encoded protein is CAWSVQAQGGNTIYF.

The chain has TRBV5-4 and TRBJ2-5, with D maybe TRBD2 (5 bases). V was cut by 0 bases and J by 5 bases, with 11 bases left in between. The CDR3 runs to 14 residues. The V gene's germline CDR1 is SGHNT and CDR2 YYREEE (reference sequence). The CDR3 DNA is TGTGCCAGCAGCTTGGCTAGACGAGGGGAGACCCAGTACTTC. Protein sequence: CASSLARRGETQYF.

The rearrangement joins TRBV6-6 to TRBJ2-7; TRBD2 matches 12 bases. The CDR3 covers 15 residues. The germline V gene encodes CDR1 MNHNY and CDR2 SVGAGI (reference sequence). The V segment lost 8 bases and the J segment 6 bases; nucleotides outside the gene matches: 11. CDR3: CASWDSTSGRGEQYF. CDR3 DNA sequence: TGTGCCAGCTGGGATTCGACTAGCGGGAGAGGCGAGCAGTACTTC.

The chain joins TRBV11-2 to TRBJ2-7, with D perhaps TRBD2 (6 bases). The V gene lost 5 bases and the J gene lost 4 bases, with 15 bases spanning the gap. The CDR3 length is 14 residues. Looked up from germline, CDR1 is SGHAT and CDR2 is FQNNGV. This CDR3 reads CASSRLGGRYEQYF. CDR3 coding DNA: TGTGCCAGCAGCCGACTAGGTGGTAGGTACGAGCAGTACTTC.

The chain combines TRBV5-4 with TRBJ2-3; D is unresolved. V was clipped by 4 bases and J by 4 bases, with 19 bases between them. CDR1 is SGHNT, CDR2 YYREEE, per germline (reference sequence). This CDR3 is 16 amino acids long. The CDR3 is CASSPGQSLSADTQYF. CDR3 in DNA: TGTGCCAGCAGCCCTGGCCAGTCCCTCTCGGCAGATACGCAGTATTTT.

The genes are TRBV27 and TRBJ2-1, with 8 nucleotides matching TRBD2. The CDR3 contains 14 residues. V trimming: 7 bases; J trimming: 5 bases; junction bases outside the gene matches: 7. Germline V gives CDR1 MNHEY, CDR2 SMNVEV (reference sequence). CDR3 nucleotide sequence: TGTGCCAGCACCACGGGAGGGAGTAACAATGAGCAGTTCTTC. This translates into CASTTGGSNNEQFF.

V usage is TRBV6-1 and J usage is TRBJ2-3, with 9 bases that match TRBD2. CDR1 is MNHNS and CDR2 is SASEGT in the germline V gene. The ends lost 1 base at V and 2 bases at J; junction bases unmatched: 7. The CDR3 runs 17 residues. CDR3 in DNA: TGTGCCAGCAGTGAAGTCAGACTAGCGGAAAACACAGATACGCAGTATTTT. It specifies CASSEVRLAENTDTQYF.

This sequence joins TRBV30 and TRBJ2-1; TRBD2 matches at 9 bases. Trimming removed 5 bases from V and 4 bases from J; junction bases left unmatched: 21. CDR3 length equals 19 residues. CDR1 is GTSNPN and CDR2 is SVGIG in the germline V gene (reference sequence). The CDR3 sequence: CAWDGGWTSARRGYNEQFF. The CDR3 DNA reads TGTGCCTGGGACGGGGGTTGGACTAGCGCCCGGAGGGGGTACAATGAGCAGTTCTTC.

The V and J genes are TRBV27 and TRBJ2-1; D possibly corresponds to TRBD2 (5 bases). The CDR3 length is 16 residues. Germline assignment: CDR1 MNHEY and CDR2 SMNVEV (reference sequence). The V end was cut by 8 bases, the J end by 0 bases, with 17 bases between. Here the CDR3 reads CASVGFAGSSYNEQFF. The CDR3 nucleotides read TGTGCCAGCGTGGGGTTCGCGGGCTCCTCCTACAATGAGCAGTTCTTC.